This is a list of T cell receptor beta chains from one sample in a study of naive and memory T cell subsets. TCRdb reprocessed the UMI-ligation and nested PCR reads with MiXCR, giving one entry per CDR3 protein. The repertoire holds more than 25,000 distinct CDR3 sequences, around a tenth seen once, with around a sixth in the top ten. The sequencing sample was made of effector memory CD4+ T cells from blood. The receptors were gathered from a human donor in good health. Both conserved end residues are part of each CDR3.

V gene | CDR3 protein
TRBV7-2 | CASSSNSRGEQYF
TRBV29-1 | CSSRGGAPEQFF
TRBV29-1 | CSAEVSGSKSNEQFF
TRBV3-1 | CASTGLGRYNEQFF
TRBV12-3/TRBV12-4 | CASSPRTASDEKLFF
TRBV3-1 | CASSQDAGYTF
TRBV12-3/TRBV12-4 | CASTEPGGNEQYF
TRBV12-3/TRBV12-4 | CASSYPGRMNTEAFF
TRBV20-1 | CSANDGGAGYGYTF
TRBV2 | CASSDPELAGGAEQFF
TRBV20-1 | CSASDRISKNIQYF
TRBV20-1 | CSARETGGRDTQYF
TRBV5-1 | CASSLDSGGSTDTQYF
TRBV20-1 | CSAKPATRVHNEQFF
TRBV7-9 | CASSQDEGREQYF
TRBV6-1 | CASSTRQGGPDTQYF
TRBV5-1 | CASSLEVEPYEQYF
TRBV5-6 | CASRETGLNTEAFF
TRBV6-5 | CASGRAYPLNTEAFF
TRBV6-2/TRBV6-3 | CASSNEWGRVMTDTQYF
TRBV9 | CASSPQGGFYGYTF
TRBV5-6 | CASGSAGRYYGYTF
TRBV5-6 | CASSLVGGYTF
TRBV20-1 | CSARDFGRGHTEAFF
TRBV7-2 | CASSPRGQGLTEAFF
TRBV10-2 | CATTGGSGQPQHF
TRBV7-2 | CASSLARGRETQYF
TRBV7-2 | CASSSGVHLFF
TRBV7-9 | CASSLGLGTQVGNEQFF
TRBV7-2 | CASSFHSVDPRETQYF
TRBV28 | CASSLGRAGHGYTF
TRBV12-3/TRBV12-4 | CASSFSPPGANVLTF
TRBV4-2 | CASSQGGRVSGANVLTF
TRBV18 | CASSPPRGLNTEAFF
TRBV14 | CASSQTGLAGIEQYF
TRBV29-1 | CSVALSTGFLGELFF
TRBV7-2 | CASSSYTDTQYF
TRBV20-1 | CSAEPGGAYGYTF
TRBV7-2 | CASSPAGREVEKLFF
TRBV6-1 | CASRLSSYEQYF
TRBV7-2 | CASSPARDSYGYTF
TRBV6-6 | CASSPGQGFSYEQYF
TRBV12-3/TRBV12-4 | CASSLEVTGAGAGELFF
TRBV6-5 | CASSYSFRETGNEQFF
TRBV29-1 | CSAPGRVAGLSYNEQFF
TRBV3-1 | CASSQVRGSGGYTF
TRBV7-8 | CASSLAGPLGNEQFF
TRBV4-3 | CASSPARDRYYEQYF
TRBV7-3 | CASRSGGGTGELFF
TRBV28 | CASSVGAGFQPQHF
TRBV7-3 | CASSLSAVQSGGELFF
TRBV5-4 | CASSPEQGYYGYTF
TRBV7-3 | CASSIRDRGSNTEAFF
TRBV11-2 | CASSLGQDSSQETQYF
TRBV6-6 | CASSPAAGFAYEQYF
TRBV11-2 | CASSPPGSNPNTQYF
TRBV24-1 | CATSDDRTGFHEQYF